This T cell receptor (beta chain) was captured in a study of blood T cell repertoires in COVID-19. Study-wide context: Researchers got acute and convalescent COVID-19 samples from the United States, Italy and Spain. PBMCs, B-cell-depleted T cells, or T cells provided the cDNA or gDNA that made up the material.

Original handling: Using reference gene primer amplification, nucleated cell counts were estimated. Assay: immunoSEQ multiplex PCR; the TCRdb copy retains only in-frame clones and omits some. Clone size and the V and J calls come from that table; the DNA yielded D and trimming. The sample yields over 250,000 clones, approximately 90% seen once. Recruited during active infection, patients (from Seattle) were subsequently followed longitudinally. Source material: peripheral blood. The sequence was obtained from a woman in her fifties or sixties with COVID-19, enrolled during active disease.

The CDR3 DNA sequence: TGTGCCAGTAGTGCGCTTGTCGGCAGGGCAAACAACTCTGGGGCCAACGTCCTGACTTTC. It specifies CASSALVGRANNSGANVLTF. The rearrangement links TRBV19 to TRBJ2-6; TRBD1 is a possible D gene (5 bases). Germline CDR1 LNHDA, CDR2 SQIVND (reference sequence). The CDR3 totals 20 residues. Trimming cost V 5 bases and J 0 bases, with 23 bases left between them.